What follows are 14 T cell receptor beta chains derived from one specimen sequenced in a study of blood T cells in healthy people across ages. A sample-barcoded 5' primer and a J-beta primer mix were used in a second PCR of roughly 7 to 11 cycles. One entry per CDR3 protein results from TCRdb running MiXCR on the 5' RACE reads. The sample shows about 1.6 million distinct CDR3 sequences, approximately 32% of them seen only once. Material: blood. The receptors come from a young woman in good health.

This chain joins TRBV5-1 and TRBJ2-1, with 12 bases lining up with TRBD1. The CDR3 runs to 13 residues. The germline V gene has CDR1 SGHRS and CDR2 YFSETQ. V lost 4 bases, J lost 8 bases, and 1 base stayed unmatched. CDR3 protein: CASSGTGGDEQFF. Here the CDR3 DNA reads TGCGCCAGCAGCGGGACAGGGGGCGATGAGCAGTTCTTC.

In DNA form, the CDR3 reads TGTGCCAGCAGTGATTTGGGGGAGATTAGCTACGAGCAGTACTTC. This translates into CASSDLGEISYEQYF. The chain recombines TRBV2 with TRBJ2-4; D tentatively fits TRBD1 or TRBD2 (5 bases each). The closer fit of TRBJ2-7 to the DNA end suggests the J call may be wrong. Per germline, CDR1 SNHLY and CDR2 FYNNEI. CDR3 length equals 15 residues.

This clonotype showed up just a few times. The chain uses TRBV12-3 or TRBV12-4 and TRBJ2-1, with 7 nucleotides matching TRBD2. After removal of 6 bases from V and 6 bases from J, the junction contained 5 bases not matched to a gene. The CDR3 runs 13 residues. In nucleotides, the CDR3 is TGTGCCAGCAGGGACCTAGCGGCCAATGAGCAGTTCTTC. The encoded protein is CASRDLAANEQFF.

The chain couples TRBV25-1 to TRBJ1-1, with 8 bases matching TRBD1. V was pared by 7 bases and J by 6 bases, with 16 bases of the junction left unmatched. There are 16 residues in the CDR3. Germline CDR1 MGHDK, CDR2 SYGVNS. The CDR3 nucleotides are TGTGCCAGCATCACAATCGTCAGGACAGGGTCCCCTGAAGCTTTCTTT. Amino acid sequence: CASITIVRTGSPEAFF.

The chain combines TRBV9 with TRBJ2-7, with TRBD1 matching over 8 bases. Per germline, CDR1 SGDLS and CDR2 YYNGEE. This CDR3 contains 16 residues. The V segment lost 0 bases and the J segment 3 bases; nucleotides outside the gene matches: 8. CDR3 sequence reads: CASSVAATGAYYEQYF. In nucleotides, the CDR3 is TGTGCCAGCAGCGTAGCTGCGACAGGGGCTTACTACGAGCAGTACTTC.

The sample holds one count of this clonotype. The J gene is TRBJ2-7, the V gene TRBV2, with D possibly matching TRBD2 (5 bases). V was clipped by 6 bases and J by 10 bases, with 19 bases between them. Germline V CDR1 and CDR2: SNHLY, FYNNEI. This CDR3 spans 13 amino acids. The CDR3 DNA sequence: TGTGCCAGCAGGGAACTTACTAGAGCGGTTCAGTACTTC. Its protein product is CASRELTRAVQYF. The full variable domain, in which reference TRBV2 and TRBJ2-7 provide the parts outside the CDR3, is EPEVTQTPSHQVTQMGQEVILRCVPISNHLYFYWYRQILGQKVEFLVSFYNNEISEKSEIFDDQFSVERPDGSNFTLKIRSTKLEDSAMYFCASRELTRAVQYFGPGTRLTVT.

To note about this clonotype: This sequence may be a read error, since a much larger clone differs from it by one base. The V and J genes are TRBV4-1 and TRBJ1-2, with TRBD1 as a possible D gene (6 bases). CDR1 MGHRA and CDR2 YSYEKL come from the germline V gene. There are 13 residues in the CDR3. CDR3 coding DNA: TGCGCCAGCAGTCCCCCGGGACAAGGAGGCTGCACCTTC. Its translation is CASSPPGQGGCTF.

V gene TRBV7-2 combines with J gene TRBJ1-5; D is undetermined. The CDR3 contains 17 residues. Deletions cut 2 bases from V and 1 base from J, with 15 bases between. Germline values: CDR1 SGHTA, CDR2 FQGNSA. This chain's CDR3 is CASSLSSLPRSNQPQHF. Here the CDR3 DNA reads TGTGCCAGCAGCTTAAGCTCACTTCCGAGAAGCAATCAGCCCCAGCATTTT. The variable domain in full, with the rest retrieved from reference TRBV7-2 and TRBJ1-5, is GAGVSQSPSNKVTEKGKDVELRCDPISGHTALYWYRQSLGQGLEFLIYFQGNSAPDKSGLPSDRFSAERTGGSVSTLTIQRTQQEDSAVYLCASSLSSLPRSNQPQHFGDGTRLSIL.

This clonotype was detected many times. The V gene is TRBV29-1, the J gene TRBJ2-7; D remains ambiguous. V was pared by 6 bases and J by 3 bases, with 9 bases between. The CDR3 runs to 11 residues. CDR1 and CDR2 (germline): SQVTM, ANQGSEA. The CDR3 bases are TGCAGCGTAGAGTGGGGCTACGAGCAGTACTTC. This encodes CSVEWGYEQYF.

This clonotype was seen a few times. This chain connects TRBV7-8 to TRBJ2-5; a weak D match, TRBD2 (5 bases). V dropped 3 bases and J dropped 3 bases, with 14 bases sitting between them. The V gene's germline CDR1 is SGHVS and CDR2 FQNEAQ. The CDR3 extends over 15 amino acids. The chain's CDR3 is CASSLNLLAKETQYF. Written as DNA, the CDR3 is TGTGCCAGCAGCTTGAATCTTCTAGCAAAAGAGACCCAGTACTTC.

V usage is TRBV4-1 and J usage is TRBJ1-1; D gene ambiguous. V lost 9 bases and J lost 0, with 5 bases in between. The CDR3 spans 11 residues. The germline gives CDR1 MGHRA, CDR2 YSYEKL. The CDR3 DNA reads TGCGCCAGGGAATTGAACACTGAAGCTTTCTTT. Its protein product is CARELNTEAFF.

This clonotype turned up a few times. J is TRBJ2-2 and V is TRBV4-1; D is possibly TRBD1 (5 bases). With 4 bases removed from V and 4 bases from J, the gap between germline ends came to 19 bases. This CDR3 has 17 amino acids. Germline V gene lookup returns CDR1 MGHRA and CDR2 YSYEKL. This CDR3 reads CASSPWGAGKITGELFF. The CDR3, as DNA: TGCGCCAGCAGCCCATGGGGCGCAGGGAAGATCACCGGGGAGCTGTTTTTT.

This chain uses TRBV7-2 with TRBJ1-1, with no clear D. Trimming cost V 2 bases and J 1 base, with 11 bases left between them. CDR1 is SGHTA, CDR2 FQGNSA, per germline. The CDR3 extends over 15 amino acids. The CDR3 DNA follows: TGTGCCAGCAGCTTATGGGGAAGGGCGAACACTGAAGCTTTCTTT. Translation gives CASSLWGRANTEAFF. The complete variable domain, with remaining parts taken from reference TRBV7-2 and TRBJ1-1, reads GAGVSQSPSNKVTEKGKDVELRCDPISGHTALYWYRQSLGQGLEFLIYFQGNSAPDKSGLPSDRFSAERTGGSVSTLTIQRTQQEDSAVYLCASSLWGRANTEAFFGQGTRLTVV.

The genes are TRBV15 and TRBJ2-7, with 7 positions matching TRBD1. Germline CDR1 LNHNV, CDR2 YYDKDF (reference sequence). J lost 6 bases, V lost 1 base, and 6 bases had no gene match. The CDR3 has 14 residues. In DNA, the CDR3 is TGTGCCACCAGCAGAGTACAGGGGAACGGCGAGCAGTACTTC. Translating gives CATSRVQGNGEQYF.